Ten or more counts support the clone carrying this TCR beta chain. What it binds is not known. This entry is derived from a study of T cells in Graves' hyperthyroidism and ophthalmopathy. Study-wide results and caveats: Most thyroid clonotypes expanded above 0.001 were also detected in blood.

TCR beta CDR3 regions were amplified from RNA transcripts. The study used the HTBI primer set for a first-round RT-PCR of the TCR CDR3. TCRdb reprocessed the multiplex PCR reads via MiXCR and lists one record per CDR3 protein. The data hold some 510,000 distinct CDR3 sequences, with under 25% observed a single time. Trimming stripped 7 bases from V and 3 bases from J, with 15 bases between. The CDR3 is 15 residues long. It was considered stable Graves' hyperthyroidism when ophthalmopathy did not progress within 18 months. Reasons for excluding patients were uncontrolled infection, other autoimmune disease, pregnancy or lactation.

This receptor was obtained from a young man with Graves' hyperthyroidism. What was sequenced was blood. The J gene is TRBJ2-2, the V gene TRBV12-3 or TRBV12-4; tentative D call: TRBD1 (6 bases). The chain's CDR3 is CASTRQEAHTGELFF. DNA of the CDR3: TGTGCCAGCACCCGACAGGAGGCCCACACCGGGGAGCTGTTTTTT.